This T cell receptor beta chain was recovered during a study of CD8 T cells in Susac syndrome. The CDR3 extends over 16 amino acids. Trimming at V came to 5 bases and at J to 2 bases, leaving 6 bases not matched to a gene. Germline V gene sequence: CDR1 MGHRA, CDR2 YSYEKL. Reverse transcription of 0.5 to 1 ug RNA used random hexamers. Amplification of TCR beta CDR3 was carried out by immunoSEQ multiplex PCR, which covered 54 Vbeta and 13 Jbeta segments. TCRdb re-derived calls from the immunoSEQ multiplex PCR reads in MiXCR, one entry per CDR3 protein. In the table there are about 200,000 distinct CDR3 sequences, about 95% of which are singletons. TEMRA cells were enriched by FACS, and CD4+ and CD8+ T cells were negatively isolated.

V usage is TRBV4-1 and J usage is TRBJ2-7; the match to TRBD2 covers 13 bases. This TCR was sampled from a human donor with multiple sclerosis. The sequenced sample consisted of CD4+ T cells from PBMCs. For the CDR3, the DNA is TGCGCCAGCAGCGGACTAGCGGGAGCAGGAACCTACGAGCAGTACTTC. Translation: CASSGLAGAGTYEQYF.